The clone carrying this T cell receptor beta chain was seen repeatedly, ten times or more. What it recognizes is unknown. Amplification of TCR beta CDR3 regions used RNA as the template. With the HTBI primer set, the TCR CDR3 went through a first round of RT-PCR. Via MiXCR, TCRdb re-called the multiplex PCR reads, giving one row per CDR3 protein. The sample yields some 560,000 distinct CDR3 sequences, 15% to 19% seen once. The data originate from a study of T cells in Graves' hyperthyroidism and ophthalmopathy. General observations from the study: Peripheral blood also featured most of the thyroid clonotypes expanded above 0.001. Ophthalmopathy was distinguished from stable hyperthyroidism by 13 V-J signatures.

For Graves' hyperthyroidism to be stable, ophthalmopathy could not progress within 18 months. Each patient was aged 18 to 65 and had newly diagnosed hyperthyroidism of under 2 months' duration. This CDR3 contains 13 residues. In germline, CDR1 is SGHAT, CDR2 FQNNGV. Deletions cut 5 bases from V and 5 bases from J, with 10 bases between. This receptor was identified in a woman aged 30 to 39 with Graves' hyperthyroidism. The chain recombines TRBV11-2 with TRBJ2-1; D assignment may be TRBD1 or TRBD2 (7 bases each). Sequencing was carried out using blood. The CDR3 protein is CASSQGGHNEQFF. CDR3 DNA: TGTGCCAGCAGCCAGGGGGGGCACAATGAGCAGTTCTTC.